Presented here are 32 T cell receptor beta chains from one specimen sequenced in a study of shared clonotypes between healthy human individuals. TCRdb keeps only in-frame clones here, not all; method: immunoSEQ multiplex PCR. Among some 2 million clones listed, about 95% were seen once. CD45RO negativity and positive selection for CCR7 defined naive CD8 cells, a population that excluded terminally differentiated effector memory CD45RA+ cells. Sequencing was carried out using naive CD8+ T cells sorted from blood. The origin of the receptors is a man aged 18 to 29 in good health.

The chain joins TRBV6-5 to TRBJ2-3; D remains ambiguous. The CDR3 contains 15 residues. Germline values: CDR1 MNHEY, CDR2 SVGAGI. V shed 5 bases and J shed 4 bases, with 16 bases lying between them. The DNA for the CDR3 is TGTGCCAGCAGTCCGAACCGTATAGGCGCAGATACGCAGTATTTT. As protein: CASSPNRIGADTQYF.

This chain connects TRBV28 to TRBJ1-2; 8 bases are a match to TRBD1. The junction had 4 bases not matched to a gene; V was cut back by 3 bases and J by 4 bases. From germline, CDR1 is MDHEN and CDR2 SYDVKM. This CDR3 has 14 amino acids. DNA for the CDR3: TGTGCCAGCAGTTTCAGGGGGCAAGTCTATGGCTACACCTTC. Translated: CASSFRGQVYGYTF.

V gene TRBV5-4 combines with J gene TRBJ1-2, with D maybe TRBD1 (6 bases). V was clipped by 4 bases and J by 1 base, with 11 bases between them. Germline CDR1 and CDR2: SGHNT and YYREEE (reference sequence). This CDR3 contains 14 residues. The CDR3 nucleotides are TGTGCCAGCAGCCGCCGGGACAATAACTATGGCTACACCTTC. This gives the protein CASSRRDNNYGYTF.

This clone was observed once. V gene TRBV6-1 combines with J gene TRBJ1-1; D gene unclear. The V and J ends lost 1 base and 8 bases respectively, with 11 bases between them. This CDR3 contains 13 residues. The germline gives CDR1 MNHNS, CDR2 SASEGT. As DNA, the CDR3 is TGTGCCAGCAGTGAAGGAAGGAATGGGGAAGCTTTCTTT. Translation gives CASSEGRNGEAFF.

Comments on this clone: The germline gene is not matched at one end of the junction; a read error may be the cause. The chain links TRBV5-1 to TRBJ1-1, with D possibly TRBD1 on 6 matching bases. The germline V gene encodes CDR1 SGHRS and CDR2 YFSETQ. This CDR3 contains 13 residues. CDR3 coding DNA: TGTGCCAGCACCTACAGGGAGAACACTGAAGCTTTCTTT. Translation: CASTYRENTEAFF.

The rearrangement uses TRBV10-3 and TRBJ2-5, with TRBD2 matching over 15 bases. The germline V gene encodes CDR1 ENHRY and CDR2 SYGVKD. V was clipped by 6 bases and J by 4 bases; unmatched bases: 6. This CDR3 has 16 amino acids. The CDR3 region has the DNA TGTGCCATCAGCGAGATGGGACTAGCGGGGGGAGAGACCCAGTACTTC. It encodes CAISEMGLAGGETQYF.

Remarks on this clone: The same CDR3 can be traced to other DNA sequences in this sample. The CDR3 DNA reads TGTGCCAGCAGTTTGTCGCCCGGGACAGGGGCCTACGAGCAGTACTTC. Protein product: CASSLSPGTGAYEQYF. The chain carries TRBV27 and TRBJ2-7; 10 nucleotides agree with TRBD1. This CDR3 spans 16 amino acids. V shed 3 bases and J 2 bases; nucleotides not matched to a gene: 7. Germline V gene sequence: CDR1 MNHEY, CDR2 SMNVEV (reference sequence).

The chain recombines TRBV28 with TRBJ2-7; the D is unclear. The CDR3 spans 16 residues. Germline lookup yields CDR1 MDHEN and CDR2 SYDVKM. Trimming removed 7 bases at V and 3 bases at J, with 22 bases between. CDR3 nucleotides: TGTGCCAGCATCCAAGAAATGGGAACACTTAACTACGAGCAGTACTTC. Its protein product is CASIQEMGTLNYEQYF.

The chain has TRBV7-9 and TRBJ2-7; D perhaps matches TRBD2 (6 bases). With 0 bases removed from V and 4 bases from J, the gap between germline ends came to 13 bases. Germline loops: CDR1 SEHNR, CDR2 FQNEAQ (reference sequence). CDR3 length: 15 amino acids. The CDR3 DNA reads TGTGCCAGCAGCTTAGCGTTAGGCGGGACTTACGAGCAGTACTTC. This gives the protein CASSLALGGTYEQYF.

As concerns this clone: An end of the junction differs from the germline gene, which may be a read error. V usage is TRBV11-2 and J usage is TRBJ2-7; 10 nucleotides match TRBD1. Germline CDR1 is SGHAT and CDR2 is FQNNGV. This CDR3 spans 13 amino acids. DNA for the CDR3: TGTGCCAGCAGCTTAGGCGACCGGGACAGGGGAGACTTC. This encodes CASSLGDRDRGDF. Full variable domain (remainder filled in from reference TRBV11-2 and TRBJ2-7): EAGVAQSPRYKIIEKRQSVAFWCNPISGHATLYWYQQILGQGPKLLIQFQNNGVVDDSQLPKDRFSAERLKGVDSTLKIQPAKLEDSAVYLCASSLGDRDRGDFGPGTRLTVT.

The chain uses TRBV11-2 and TRBJ2-2, with 8 bases lining up with TRBD2. The CDR3 sequence is 16 residues long. The germline gives CDR1 SGHAT, CDR2 FQNNGV. The V and J ends lost 3 bases and 2 bases, in that order; junction bases with no gene match: 5. The CDR3, as DNA: TGTGCCAGCAGCTTCGGCGGGGGGATAAACACCGGGGAGCTGTTTTTT. It codes for CASSFGGGINTGELFF.

The chain employs TRBV12-5 and TRBJ1-2, with TRBD1 matching over 11 bases. V dropped 4 bases and J dropped 5; count of bases not matched to a gene: 6. Per the germline V gene, CDR1 is LGHNT and CDR2 is FRNRAP. CDR3 size: 15 residues. CDR3 DNA: TGTGCTAGTGGTTACGGACAGGGGGCCCGATATGGCTACACCTTC. Translation: CASGYGQGARYGYTF. Complete variable domain (other parts from reference TRBV12-5 and TRBJ1-2): DARVTQTPRHKVTEMGQEVTMRCQPILGHNTVFWYRQTMMQGLELLAYFRNRAPLDDSGMPKDRFSAEMPDATLATLKIQPSEPRDSAVYFCASGYGQGARYGYTFGSGTRLTVV.

The rearrangement joins TRBV7-8 to TRBJ2-3; the D is unclear. There are 14 residues in the CDR3. The V and J ends lost 3 bases and 4 bases respectively, with 11 bases between them. Germline V gives CDR1 SGHVS, CDR2 FQNEAQ. As DNA, the CDR3 is TGTGCCAGCAGCTTTTCTCGCGTAGCAGATACGCAGTATTTT. Amino acids: CASSFSRVADTQYF.

The chain uses TRBV28 and TRBJ2-7, with TRBD1 matching 9 bases. Germline values: CDR1 MDHEN, CDR2 SYDVKM. Trimming cost V 5 bases and J 1 base; bases outside gene matches: 3. This CDR3 region has 14 residues. The CDR3 bases are TGTGCCAGCAGTGCGGGACAGGGTTCCTACGAGCAGTACTTC. Translation: CASSAGQGSYEQYF.

V is TRBV6-1 and J is TRBJ2-7; weak D call: TRBD1 (5 bases). This CDR3 is 12 amino acids long. V was clipped by 6 bases and J by 6 bases, with 12 bases between them. Looked up from germline, CDR1 is MNHNS and CDR2 is SASEGT. CDR3 in amino acids: CASRPGHGEQYF. The DNA of the CDR3 is TGTGCCAGCAGACCAGGACACGGCGAGCAGTACTTC.

A remark on this clone: The same CDR3 also results from other DNA sequences found in this sample. This chain links TRBV7-9 with TRBJ1-1; 10 bases match TRBD1. Germline V gene sequence: CDR1 SEHNR, CDR2 FQNEAQ (reference sequence). There are 15 residues in the CDR3. Trimming cost V 3 bases and J 0 bases; bases outside gene matches: 1. The CDR3 spells CASSFGQGVNTEAFF. CDR3 DNA: TGTGCCAGCAGCTTCGGACAGGGGGTGAACACTGAAGCTTTCTTT.

The chain combines TRBV5-1 with TRBJ1-2, with D possibly being TRBD1 (5 bases). The CDR3 covers 16 residues. The V gene's germline CDR1 is SGHRS and CDR2 YFSETQ. V was shortened by 2 bases and J by 5 bases, with 19 bases between the two germline ends. CDR3 sequence reads: CASSFDFPGPSYGYTF. The DNA for the CDR3 is TGCGCCAGCAGCTTCGATTTCCCAGGGCCCTCTTATGGCTACACCTTC.

This clone was counted a single time. The CDR3 bases are TGTGCCAGCAGTGATAGGACAGGGATTACTGAAAAACTGTTTTTT. As protein: CASSDRTGITEKLFF. The V gene is TRBV2, the J gene TRBJ1-4; TRBD1 agrees at 8 bases. Germline CDR1 and CDR2: SNHLY and FYNNEI. The CDR3 sequence is 15 residues long. V was clipped by 3 bases and J by 7 bases; unmatched bases: 7.

With regard to this clone: The same CDR3 also results from other DNA sequences found in this sample. V is TRBV6-1 and J is TRBJ2-7; D is unresolved. CDR1 and CDR2 (germline): MNHNS, SASEGT. Trimming shortened V by 3 bases and J by 2 bases, and 2 bases separated the two germline ends. The length of the CDR3 is 11 residues. The chain's CDR3 is CASSEAYEQYF. The CDR3 DNA follows: TGTGCCAGCAGTGAGGCCTACGAGCAGTACTTC.

The chain is built from TRBV7-3 and TRBJ2-7; D is uncertain. Trimming left V 0 bases short and J 3 bases short, with 6 bases between. CDR1 is SGHTA, CDR2 FQGTGA, per germline. The CDR3 is made up of 13 amino acids. DNA for the CDR3: TGTGCCAGCAGCTTAACAGGAGACTACGAGCAGTACTTC. Residues: CASSLTGDYEQYF.

This sequence joins TRBV5-1 and TRBJ2-5, with 7 bases that match TRBD1. The end of the DNA fits TRBJ2-7 better, so the J call may be wrong. The CDR3 is 12 amino acids. Germline-derived CDR1 and CDR2 are SGHRS and YFSETQ. The CDR3 sequence is CASNGDSYEQYF. CDR3 in DNA: TGCGCCAGCAACGGGGACAGCTACGAGCAGTACTTC.

A note on this clone: In the same sample, other DNA sequences code for this CDR3. V usage is TRBV11-3 and J usage is TRBJ2-3; D unresolved. This CDR3 is built from 14 residues. The V and J ends lost 0 bases and 1 base respectively, with 5 bases between them. Germline V gene data show CDR1 as SGHNT and CDR2 as YENEEA. The CDR3 here is CASSLEGGTDTQYF. DNA of the CDR3: TGTGCCAGCAGCTTAGAAGGAGGCACAGATACGCAGTATTTT.

The chain recombines TRBV15 with TRBJ2-4; 9 bases are a match to TRBD2. The CDR3 has 15 residues. From germline, CDR1 is LNHNV and CDR2 YYDKDF (reference sequence). Trimming cost V 0 bases and J 7 bases; bases outside gene matches: 4. CDR3 amino acids: CATSREAGGTNIQYF. DNA for the CDR3: TGTGCCACCAGCAGAGAGGCGGGGGGGACGAACATTCAGTACTTC.

The CDR3 sequence: CASSQEQGWNTEAFF. CDR3 nucleotide sequence: TGTGCCAGCAGCCAGGAACAGGGTTGGAACACTGAAGCTTTCTTT. V and J are TRBV7-9 and TRBJ1-1, with D perhaps matching TRBD1 (6 bases). Germline assignment: CDR1 SEHNR and CDR2 FQNEAQ (reference sequence). The V end lost 5 bases, the J end lost 1 base, and 14 bases lay between the germline ends. This CDR3 region has 15 residues.

This clone was recorded only once. Other DNA sequences in this sample translate to the same CDR3. The chain carries TRBV27 and TRBJ2-7, with D possibly being TRBD2 (5 bases). Trimming took 0 bases from V and 4 from J, leaving 7 bases between them. CDR1 and CDR2 from the germline V gene are MNHEY and SMNVEV (reference sequence). The CDR3 spans 13 residues. CDR3 nucleotide sequence: TGTGCCAGCAGTTTATCGACGGGGTACGAGCAGTACTTC. It translates to CASSLSTGYEQYF.

The chain employs TRBV6-1 and TRBJ1-2; possibly TRBD1 for D (5 bases). The germline CDR1 and CDR2 sequences are MNHNS and SASEGT. The CDR3 has 14 amino acids. V dropped 6 bases and J dropped 3 bases, with 14 bases sitting between them. Here the CDR3 reads CASRSGRQYYGYTF. DNA of the CDR3: TGTGCCAGCAGGAGCGGGAGACAGTACTATGGCTACACCTTC.

This chain links TRBV15 with TRBJ1-5; 8 bases line up with TRBD1. The CDR3 contains 17 residues. V dropped 5 bases and J dropped 0; count of bases not matched to a gene: 9. The germline V gene encodes CDR1 LNHNV and CDR2 YYDKDF (reference sequence). DNA for the CDR3: TGTGCCACCAGCCCACTAAGAGACAGGGGTAGCAATCAGCCCCAGCATTTT. Translation: CATSPLRDRGSNQPQHF. Complete variable domain (other parts from reference TRBV15 and TRBJ1-5): DAMVIQNPRYQVTQFGKPVTLSCSQTLNHNVMYWYQQKSSQAPKLLFHYYDKDFNNEADTPDNFQSRRPNTSFCFLDIRSPGLGDTAMYLCATSPLRDRGSNQPQHFGDGTRLSIL.

The chain carries TRBV7-9 and TRBJ2-2; D gene ambiguous. Germline loops: CDR1 SEHNR, CDR2 FQNEAQ (reference sequence). V lost 5 bases and J 8 bases, leaving 15 bases between the germline ends. The CDR3 spans 14 residues. Here the CDR3 DNA reads TGTGCCAGCAGCCTCATCCCACGCATTGGGGAGCTGTTTTTT. It specifies CASSLIPRIGELFF.

In the case of this clone: Distinct nucleotide sequences in the sample also encode this CDR3. This chain joins TRBV7-9 and TRBJ2-1; maybe TRBD1 (6 bases). Between the trimmed V and J ends, which lost 1 base and 4 bases, there was a span of 11 bases. Germline CDR1 and CDR2: SEHNR and FQNEAQ (reference sequence). CDR3 size: 15 residues. CDR3 in amino acids: CASSLGGGTYNEQFF. The CDR3 DNA sequence: TGTGCCAGCAGCTTAGGAGGGGGTACGTACAATGAGCAGTTCTTC.

The chain couples TRBV4-3 to TRBJ2-7; 7 bases match TRBD1. The CDR3 is made up of 15 amino acids. V trimming: 1 base; J trimming: 1 base; junction bases outside the gene matches: 4. Germline V gene sequence: CDR1 LGHNA, CDR2 YSLEER. CDR3 nucleotides: TGCGCCAGCAGCCAAGGACAGGGTTGGTCCTACGAGCAGTACTTC. Its translation: CASSQGQGWSYEQYF.

In regard to this clone: Other DNA sequences in this sample translate to the same CDR3. The chain has TRBV18 and TRBJ1-1; D may be TRBD1 (5 bases). CDR1 and CDR2 from the germline V gene are KGHSH and LQKENI. CDR3 length: 14 residues. Trimming cost V 3 bases and J 1 base, with 9 bases left between them. Written as DNA, the CDR3 is TGTGCCAGCTCACCGCCGGGGGGGAACACTGAAGCTTTCTTT. It encodes CASSPPGGNTEAFF.

This clone was observed a few times. The rearrangement joins TRBV30 to TRBJ1-1; D is undetermined. The CDR3 runs 14 residues. V lost 0 bases, J lost 10 bases, and 18 bases lay in between. Germline CDR1 reads GTSNPN; CDR2 reads SVGIG (reference sequence). The CDR3 loop is CAWSVLRTESGAFF. The CDR3 nucleotides read TGTGCCTGGAGTGTACTACGGACGGAAAGTGGAGCTTTCTTT.